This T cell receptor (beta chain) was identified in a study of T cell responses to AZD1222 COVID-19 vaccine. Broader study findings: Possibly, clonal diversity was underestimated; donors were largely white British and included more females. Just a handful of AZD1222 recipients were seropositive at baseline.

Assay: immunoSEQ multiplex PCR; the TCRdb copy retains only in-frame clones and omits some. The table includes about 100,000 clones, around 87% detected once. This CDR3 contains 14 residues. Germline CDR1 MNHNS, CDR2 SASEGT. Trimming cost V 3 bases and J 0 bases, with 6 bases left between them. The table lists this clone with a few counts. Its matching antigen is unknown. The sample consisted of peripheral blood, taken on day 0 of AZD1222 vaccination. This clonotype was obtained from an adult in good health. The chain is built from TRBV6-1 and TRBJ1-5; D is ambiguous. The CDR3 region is CASSEYLSNQPQHF. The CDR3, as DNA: TGTGCCAGCAGTGAGTACCTTAGCAATCAGCCCCAGCATTTT.